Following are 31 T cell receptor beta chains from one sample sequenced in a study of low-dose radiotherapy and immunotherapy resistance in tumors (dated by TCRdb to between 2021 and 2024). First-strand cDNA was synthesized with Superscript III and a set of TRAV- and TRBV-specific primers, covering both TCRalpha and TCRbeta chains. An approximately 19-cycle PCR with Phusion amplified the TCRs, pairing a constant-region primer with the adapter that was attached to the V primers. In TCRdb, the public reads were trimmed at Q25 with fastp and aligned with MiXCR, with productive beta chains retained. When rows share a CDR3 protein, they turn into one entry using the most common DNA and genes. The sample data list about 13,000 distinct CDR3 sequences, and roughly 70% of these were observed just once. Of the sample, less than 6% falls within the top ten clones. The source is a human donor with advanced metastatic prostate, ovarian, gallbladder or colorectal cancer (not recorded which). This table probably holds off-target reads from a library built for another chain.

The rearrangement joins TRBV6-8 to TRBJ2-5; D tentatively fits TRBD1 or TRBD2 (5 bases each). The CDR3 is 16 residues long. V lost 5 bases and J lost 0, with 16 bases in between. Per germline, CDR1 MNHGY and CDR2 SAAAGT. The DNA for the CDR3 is TGTGCCAGCAGTGTGGGGCCCGAGGGGAACCAAGAGACCCAGTACTTC. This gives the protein CASSVGPEGNQETQYF.

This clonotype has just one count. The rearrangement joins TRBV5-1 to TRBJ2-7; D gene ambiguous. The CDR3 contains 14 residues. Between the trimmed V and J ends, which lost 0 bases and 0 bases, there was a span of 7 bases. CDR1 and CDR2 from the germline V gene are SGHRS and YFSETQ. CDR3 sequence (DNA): TGCGCCAGCAGCTTGGAGGCCAGCTCCTACGAGCAGTACTTC. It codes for CASSLEASSYEQYF.

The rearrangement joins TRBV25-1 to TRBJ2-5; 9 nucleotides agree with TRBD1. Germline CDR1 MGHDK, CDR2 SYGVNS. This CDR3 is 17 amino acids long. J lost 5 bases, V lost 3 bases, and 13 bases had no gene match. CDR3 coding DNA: TGTGCCAGCAGTGACCTCCGAGGAGGGACAGGGCGGGAGACCCAGTACTTC. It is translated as CASSDLRGGTGRETQYF.

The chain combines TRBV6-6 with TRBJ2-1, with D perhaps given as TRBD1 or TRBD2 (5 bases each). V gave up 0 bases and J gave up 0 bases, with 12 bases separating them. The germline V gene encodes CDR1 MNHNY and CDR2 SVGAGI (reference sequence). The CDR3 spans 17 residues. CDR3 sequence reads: CASSYSRDASSYNEQFF. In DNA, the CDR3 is TGTGCCAGCAGTTACTCCCGGGACGCGAGCTCCTACAATGAGCAGTTCTTC.

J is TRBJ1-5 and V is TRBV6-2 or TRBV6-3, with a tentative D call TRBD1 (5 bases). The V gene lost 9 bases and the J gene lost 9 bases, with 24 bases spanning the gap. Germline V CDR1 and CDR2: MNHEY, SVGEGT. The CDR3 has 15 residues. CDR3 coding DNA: TGTGCCAGGCGACCTTCGACAGCCAACCCGCGGCCCCAGCATTTT. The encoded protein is CARRPSTANPRPQHF.

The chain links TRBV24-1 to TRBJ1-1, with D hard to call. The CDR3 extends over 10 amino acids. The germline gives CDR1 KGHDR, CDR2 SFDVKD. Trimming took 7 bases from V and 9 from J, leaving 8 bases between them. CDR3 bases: TGTGCCACCAGCGGGAGCAAAGCTTTCTTT. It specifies CATSGSKAFF.

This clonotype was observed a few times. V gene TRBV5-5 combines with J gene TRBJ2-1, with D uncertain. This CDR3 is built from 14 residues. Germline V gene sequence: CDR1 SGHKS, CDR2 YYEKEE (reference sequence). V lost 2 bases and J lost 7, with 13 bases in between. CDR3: CASSLYLSGNEQFF. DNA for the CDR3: TGTGCCAGCAGCTTATATCTATCTGGTAATGAGCAGTTCTTC.

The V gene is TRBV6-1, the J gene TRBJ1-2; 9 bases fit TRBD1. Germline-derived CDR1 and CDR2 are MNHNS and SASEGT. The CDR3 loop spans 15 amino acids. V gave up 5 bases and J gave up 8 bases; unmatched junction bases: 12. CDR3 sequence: CASSRSGTGYGGYTF. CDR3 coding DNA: TGTGCCAGCAGTAGATCCGGGACAGGGTACGGAGGCTACACCTTC.

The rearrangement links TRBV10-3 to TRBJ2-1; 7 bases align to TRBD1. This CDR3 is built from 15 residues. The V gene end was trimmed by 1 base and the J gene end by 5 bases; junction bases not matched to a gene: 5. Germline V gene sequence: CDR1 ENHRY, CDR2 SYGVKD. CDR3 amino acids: CAISELGGADNEQFF. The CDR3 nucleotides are TGTGCCATCAGTGAGTTAGGGGGCGCTGACAATGAGCAGTTCTTC.

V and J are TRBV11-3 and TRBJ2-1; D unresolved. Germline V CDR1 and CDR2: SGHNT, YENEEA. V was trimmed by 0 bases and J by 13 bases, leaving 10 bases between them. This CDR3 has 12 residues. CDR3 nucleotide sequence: TGTGCCAGCAGCTTAGAAGTGGGATACCAGTTCTTC. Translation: CASSLEVGYQFF. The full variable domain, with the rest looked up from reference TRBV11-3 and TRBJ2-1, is EAGVVQSPRYKIIEKKQPVAFWCNPISGHNTLYWYLQNLGQGPELLIRYENEEAVDDSQLPKDRFSAERLKGVDSTLKIQPAELGDSAVYLCASSLEVGYQFFGPGTRLTVL.

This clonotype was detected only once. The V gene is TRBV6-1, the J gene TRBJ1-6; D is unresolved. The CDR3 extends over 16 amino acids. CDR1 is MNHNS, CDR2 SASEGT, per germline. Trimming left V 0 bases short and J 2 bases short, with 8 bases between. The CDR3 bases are TGTGCCAGCAGTGAAGCCTTTACTCCCTATAATTCACCCCTCCACTTT. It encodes CASSEAFTPYNSPLHF.

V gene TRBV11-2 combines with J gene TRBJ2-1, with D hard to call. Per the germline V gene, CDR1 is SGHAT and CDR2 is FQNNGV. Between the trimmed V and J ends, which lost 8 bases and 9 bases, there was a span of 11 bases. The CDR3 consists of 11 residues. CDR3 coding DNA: TGTGCCAGCGGTGGCGATGGTGAGCAGTTCTTC. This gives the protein CASGGDGEQFF.

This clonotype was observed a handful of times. CDR3 coding DNA: TGTGCCAGCTCACCACTGGGGACTGGCTCCTACAATGAGCAGTTCTTC. This codes for CASSPLGTGSYNEQFF. This chain joins TRBV18 and TRBJ2-1, with D possibly being TRBD2 (6 bases). V gave up 1 base and J gave up 0 bases, with 10 bases separating them. The V gene's germline CDR1 is KGHSH and CDR2 LQKENI. This CDR3 has 16 amino acids. Variable domain in full (rest from reference TRBV18 and TRBJ2-1): NAGVMQNPRHLVRRRGQEARLRCSPMKGHSHVYWYRQLPEEGLKFMVYLQKENIIDESGMPKERFSAEFPKEGPSILRIQQVVRGDSAAYFCASSPLGTGSYNEQFFGPGTRLTVL.

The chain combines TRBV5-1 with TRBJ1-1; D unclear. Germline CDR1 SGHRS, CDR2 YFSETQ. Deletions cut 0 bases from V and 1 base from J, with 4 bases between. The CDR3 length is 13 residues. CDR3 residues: CASSLEGNTEAFF. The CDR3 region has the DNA TGCGCCAGCAGCTTGGAGGGGAACACTGAAGCTTTCTTT.

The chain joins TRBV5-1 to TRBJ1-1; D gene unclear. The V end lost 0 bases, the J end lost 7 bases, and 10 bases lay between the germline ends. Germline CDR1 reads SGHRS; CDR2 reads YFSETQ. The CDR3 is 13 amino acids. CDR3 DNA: TGCGCCAGCAGCTTGGCGGACGGATATGAAGCTTTCTTT. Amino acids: CASSLADGYEAFF.

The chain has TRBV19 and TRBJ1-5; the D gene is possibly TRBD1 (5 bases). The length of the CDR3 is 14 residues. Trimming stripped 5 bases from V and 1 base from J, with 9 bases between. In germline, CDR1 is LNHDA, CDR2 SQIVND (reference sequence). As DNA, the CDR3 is TGTGCCAGTAGTGCTTGGGACAGCAATCAGCCCCAGCATTTT. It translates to CASSAWDSNQPQHF.

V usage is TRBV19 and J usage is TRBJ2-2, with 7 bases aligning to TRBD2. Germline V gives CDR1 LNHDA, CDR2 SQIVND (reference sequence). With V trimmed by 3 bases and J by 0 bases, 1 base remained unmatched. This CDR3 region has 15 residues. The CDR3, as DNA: TGTGCCAGTAGTATGGGGAGGGCGAACACCGGGGAGCTGTTTTTT. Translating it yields CASSMGRANTGELFF.

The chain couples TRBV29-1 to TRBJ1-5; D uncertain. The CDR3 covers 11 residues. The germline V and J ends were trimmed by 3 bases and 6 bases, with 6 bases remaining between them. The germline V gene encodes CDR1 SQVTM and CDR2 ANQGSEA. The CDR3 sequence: CSVEVGQPQHF. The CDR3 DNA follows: TGCAGCGTTGAGGTCGGTCAGCCCCAGCATTTT. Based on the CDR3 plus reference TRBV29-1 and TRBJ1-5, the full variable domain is SAVISQKPSRDICQRGTSLTIQCQVDSQVTMMFWYRQQPGQSLTLIATANQGSEATYESGFVIDKFPISRPNLTFSTLTVSNMSPEDSSIYLCSVEVGQPQHFGDGTRLSIL.

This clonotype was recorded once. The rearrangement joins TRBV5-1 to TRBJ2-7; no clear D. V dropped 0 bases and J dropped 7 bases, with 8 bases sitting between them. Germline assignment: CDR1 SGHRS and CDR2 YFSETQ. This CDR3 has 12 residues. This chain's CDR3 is CASSLGTTEQYF. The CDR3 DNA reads TGCGCCAGCAGCTTGGGGACGACTGAGCAGTACTTC.

The CDR3 coding sequence is TGTGCCAGCAGCTTCGGAGGGAAAGAGACCCAGTACTTC. Translating it yields CASSFGGKETQYF. This chain joins TRBV5-5 and TRBJ2-5; TRBD2 is a possible D gene (6 bases). V lost 2 bases to trimming and J lost 3 bases, with 8 bases between them. Germline V gene sequence: CDR1 SGHKS, CDR2 YYEKEE (reference sequence). This CDR3 has 13 residues.

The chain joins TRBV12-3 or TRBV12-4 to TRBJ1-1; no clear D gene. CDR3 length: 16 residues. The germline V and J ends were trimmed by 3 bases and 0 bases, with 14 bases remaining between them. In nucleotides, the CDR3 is TGTGCCAGCAGTTTTCAGCCCTTAGCCATGAACACTGAAGCTTTCTTT. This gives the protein CASSFQPLAMNTEAFF.

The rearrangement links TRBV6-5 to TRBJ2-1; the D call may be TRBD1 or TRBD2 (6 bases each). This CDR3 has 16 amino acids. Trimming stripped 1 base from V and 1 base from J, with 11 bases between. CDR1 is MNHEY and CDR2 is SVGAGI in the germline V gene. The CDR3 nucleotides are TGTGCCAGCAGTTACTACGGGGGCGCATCCTACAATGAGCAGTTCTTC. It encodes CASSYYGGASYNEQFF.

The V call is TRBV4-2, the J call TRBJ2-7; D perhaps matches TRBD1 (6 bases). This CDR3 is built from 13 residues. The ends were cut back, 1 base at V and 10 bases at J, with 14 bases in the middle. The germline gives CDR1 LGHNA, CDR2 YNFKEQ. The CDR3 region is CASSQAGTPGQYF. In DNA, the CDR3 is TGTGCCAGCAGCCAAGCCGGGACACCGGGACAGTACTTC.

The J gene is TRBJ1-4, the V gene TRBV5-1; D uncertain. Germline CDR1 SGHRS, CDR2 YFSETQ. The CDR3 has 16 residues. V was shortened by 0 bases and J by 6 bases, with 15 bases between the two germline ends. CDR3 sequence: CASSLVPTRADEKLFF. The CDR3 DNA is TGCGCCAGCAGCTTGGTGCCCACGCGGGCCGATGAAAAACTGTTTTTT.

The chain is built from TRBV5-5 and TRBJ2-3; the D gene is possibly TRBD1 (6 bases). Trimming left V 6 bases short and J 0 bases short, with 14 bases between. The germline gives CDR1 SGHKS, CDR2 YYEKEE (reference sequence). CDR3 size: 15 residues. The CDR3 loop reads CASIQGVWSTDTQYF. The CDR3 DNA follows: TGTGCCAGCATACAGGGTGTTTGGAGCACAGATACGCAGTATTTT. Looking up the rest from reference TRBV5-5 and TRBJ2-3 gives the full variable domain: DAGVTQSPTHLIKTRGQQVTLRCSPISGHKSVSWYQQVLGQGPQFIFQYYEKEERGRGNFPDRFSARQFPNYSSELNVNALLLGDSALYLCASIQGVWSTDTQYFGPGTRLTVL.

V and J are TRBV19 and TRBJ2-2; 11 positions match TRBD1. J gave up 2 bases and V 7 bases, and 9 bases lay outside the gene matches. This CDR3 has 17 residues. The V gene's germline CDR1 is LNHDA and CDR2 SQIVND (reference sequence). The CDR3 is CASTQIRTGGNTGELFF. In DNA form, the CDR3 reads TGTGCCAGTACCCAAATTAGGACAGGGGGCAACACCGGGGAGCTGTTTTTT.

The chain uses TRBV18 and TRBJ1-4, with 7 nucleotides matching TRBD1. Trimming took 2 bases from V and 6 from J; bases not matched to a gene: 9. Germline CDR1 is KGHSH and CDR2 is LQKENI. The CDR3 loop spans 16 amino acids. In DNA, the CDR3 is TGTGCCAGCTCACCATTTATCGGGACAGCGTATGAAAAACTGTTTTTT. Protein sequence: CASSPFIGTAYEKLFF.

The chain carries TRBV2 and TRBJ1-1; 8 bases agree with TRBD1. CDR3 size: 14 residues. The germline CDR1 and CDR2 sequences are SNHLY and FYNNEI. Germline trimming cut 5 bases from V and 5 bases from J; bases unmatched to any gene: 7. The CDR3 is CASSIRDRRTEAFF. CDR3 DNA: TGTGCCAGCAGTATCCGGGACAGGCGTACTGAAGCTTTCTTT.

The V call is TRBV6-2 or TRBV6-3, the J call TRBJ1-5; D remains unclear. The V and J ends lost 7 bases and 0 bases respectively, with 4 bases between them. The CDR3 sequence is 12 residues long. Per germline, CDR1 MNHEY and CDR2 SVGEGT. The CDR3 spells CASKYSNQPQHF. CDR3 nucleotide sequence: TGTGCCAGCAAGTATAGCAATCAGCCCCAGCATTTT.

CDR3 DNA sequence: TGTGCCGGTCGGGGGTCAGGCAATCAGCCCCAGCATTTT. This encodes CAGRGSGNQPQHF. The V and J genes are TRBV28 and TRBJ1-5, with D possibly being TRBD1 (5 bases). The CDR3 is made up of 13 amino acids. The germline V and J ends were trimmed by 11 bases and 2 bases, with 13 bases remaining between them. Germline V gene lookup returns CDR1 MDHEN and CDR2 SYDVKM.

In DNA, the CDR3 is TGTGCCAGCAGTGAAGCTGATGGGAACACCGGGGAGCTGTTTTTT. Translated: CASSEADGNTGELFF. The V and J genes are TRBV2 and TRBJ2-2; D not resolved. The germline gives CDR1 SNHLY, CDR2 FYNNEI. Trimming left V 0 bases short and J 1 base short, with 6 bases between. The CDR3 is 15 residues long.